What follows are 21 T cell receptor beta chains derived from one specimen sequenced in a study of cytomegalovirus exposure and HLA in healthy donors. PCR primers comprised 60 Vbeta and 13 Jbeta primers. Sequencing was performed with immunoSEQ multiplex PCR; in TCRdb, only in-frame clones are kept and a portion is missing. The sample lists about 160,000 clones, 84% seen once, with 5% to 7% in the top ten. Sequencing was performed on PBMCs. The source of these receptors is a man in his fifties in good health and CMV-seropositive.

This clone has a single count. The J gene is TRBJ2-1, the V gene TRBV19; no definite D call. The CDR3 is made up of 16 amino acids. Trimming shortened V by 2 bases and J by 0 bases, and 11 bases separated the two germline ends. Germline V gives CDR1 LNHDA, CDR2 SQIVND (reference sequence). The CDR3 protein is CASSITGLSSYNEQFF. CDR3 sequence (DNA): TGTGCCAGTAGTATAACCGGGTTAAGCTCCTACAATGAGCAGTTCTTC.

The chain links TRBV6-1 to TRBJ1-2, with D unclear. V was pared by 0 bases and J by 2 bases, with 10 bases between. The germline V gene has CDR1 MNHNS and CDR2 SASEGT. The CDR3 consists of 15 residues. CDR3 sequence: CASSEAIGGNYGYTF. The CDR3 nucleotides are TGTGCCAGCAGTGAAGCGATTGGCGGAAACTATGGCTACACCTTC.

The chain employs TRBV2 and TRBJ1-3; D is uncertain. The CDR3 covers 12 residues. V was cut by 1 base and J by 9 bases, with 7 bases left in between. CDR1 is SNHLY and CDR2 is FYNNEI in the germline V gene. CDR3 sequence (DNA): TGTGCCAGCAGTGAAGGGGCTATCACCATATATTTT. Translated: CASSEGAITIYF. Full variable domain (missing parts from reference TRBV2 and TRBJ1-3): EPEVTQTPSHQVTQMGQEVILRCVPISNHLYFYWYRQILGQKVEFLVSFYNNEISEKSEIFDDQFSVERPDGSNFTLKIRSTKLEDSAMYFCASSEGAITIYFGEGSWLTVV.

The chain has TRBV5-4 and TRBJ2-7; 10 bases align to TRBD1. Germline trimming cut 0 bases from V and 5 bases from J; bases unmatched to any gene: 5. CDR1 and CDR2 from the germline V gene are SGHNT and YYREEE (reference sequence). The CDR3 has 15 amino acids. The CDR3 loop is CASSLVGQGRHEQYV. DNA of the CDR3: TGTGCCAGCAGCTTGGTGGGACAGGGGAGACACGAGCAGTACGTC.

V is TRBV7-6 and J is TRBJ1-2, with 7 bases identical to TRBD1. V shed 5 bases and J 4 bases; nucleotides not matched to a gene: 4. Germline V gene sequence: CDR1 SGHVS, CDR2 FNYEAQ. There are 13 residues in the CDR3. In DNA, the CDR3 is TGTGCCAGCAGCGCTCCAGGGGGCTATGGCTACACCTTC. Residues: CASSAPGGYGYTF.

This chain connects TRBV5-1 to TRBJ2-2; TRBD1 might be the D (5 bases). The CDR3 has 15 amino acids. The germline V gene has CDR1 SGHRS and CDR2 YFSETQ. The V gene lost 2 bases and the J gene lost 0 bases, with 8 bases spanning the gap. The CDR3 bases are TGCGCCAGCAGCTTAAAGGGGCCGAACACCGGGGAGCTGTTTTTT. Translating gives CASSLKGPNTGELFF.

In this sample, this clone turned up a few times. The rearrangement uses TRBV27 and TRBJ1-4; D may be TRBD1 (6 bases). Germline-derived CDR1 and CDR2 are MNHEY and SMNVEV (reference sequence). The CDR3 consists of 14 residues. Trimming removed 5 bases at V and 7 bases at J, with 14 bases between. CDR3 nucleotides: TGTGCCAGCAGTACCACGGGCAGGGGTGAAAAACTGTTTTTT. Residues: CASSTTGRGEKLFF.

For the CDR3, the DNA is TGTGCCAGTGGCGCGACAGGGACTTGGGATGAGCAGTTCTTC. It specifies CASGATGTWDEQFF. The chain joins TRBV6-5 to TRBJ2-1, with D tentatively TRBD1 (7 bases). Germline CDR1 is MNHEY and CDR2 is SVGAGI. V was trimmed by 9 bases and J by 8 bases, leaving 20 bases between them. CDR3 length equals 14 residues.

The chain employs TRBV28 and TRBJ2-3; D uncertain. The length of the CDR3 is 15 residues. V was shortened by 4 bases and J by 3 bases, with 14 bases between the two germline ends. The germline V gene encodes CDR1 MDHEN and CDR2 SYDVKM. CDR3 in DNA: TGTGCCAGCAGTTCCGACTCCGCTTCAACAGATACGCAGTATTTT. Amino acid sequence: CASSSDSASTDTQYF.

The V and J genes are TRBV7-9 and TRBJ1-2; TRBD1 is a possible D gene (5 bases). The ends were cut back, 4 bases at V and 2 bases at J, with 14 bases in the middle. The CDR3 loop spans 15 amino acids. Germline CDR1 and CDR2: SEHNR and FQNEAQ (reference sequence). The CDR3 DNA is TGTGCCAGCAGCTCGTGGGGCAGCCCCAACTATGGCTACACCTTC. Amino acid sequence: CASSSWGSPNYGYTF.

The chain couples TRBV6-6 to TRBJ1-1, with 9 bases that match TRBD1. With V trimmed by 6 bases and J by 7 bases, 6 bases remained unmatched. This CDR3 spans 13 amino acids. Germline lookup yields CDR1 MNHNY and CDR2 SVGAGI (reference sequence). The CDR3 sequence is CASSRTGVFEAFF. CDR3 coding DNA: TGTGCCAGCAGCCGGACAGGGGTATTTGAAGCTTTCTTT.

The V gene is TRBV5-4, the J gene TRBJ2-3, with 10 bases matching TRBD2. V lost 5 bases, J lost 1 base, and 1 base stayed unmatched. CDR3 length: 14 residues. Germline assignment: CDR1 SGHNT and CDR2 YYREEE (reference sequence). In DNA, the CDR3 is TGTGCCAGCAGGAGCGGGGGGGGCACAGATACGCAGTATTTT. This gives the protein CASRSGGGTDTQYF.

CDR3 protein: CSVPRDRENGYTF. CDR3 nucleotide sequence: TGCAGCGTTCCACGGGACAGGGAAAACGGCTACACCTTC. The chain employs TRBV29-1 and TRBJ1-2; 9 bases map to TRBD1. V was clipped by 5 bases and J by 8 bases; unmatched bases: 9. The CDR3 covers 13 residues. Germline V CDR1 and CDR2: SQVTM, ANQGSEA. The full variable domain, rest sourced from reference TRBV29-1 and TRBJ1-2, is SAVISQKPSRDICQRGTSLTIQCQVDSQVTMMFWYRQQPGQSLTLIATANQGSEATYESGFVIDKFPISRPNLTFSTLTVSNMSPEDSSIYLCSVPRDRENGYTFGSGTRLTVV.

This sequence joins TRBV7-6 and TRBJ2-2; TRBD2 agrees at 7 bases. The CDR3 is 17 residues long. CDR1 and CDR2 from the germline V gene are SGHVS and FNYEAQ. Trimming took 4 bases from V and 7 from J; bases not matched to a gene: 15. The CDR3 coding sequence is TGTGCCAGCAGCTCCCGTAGTGTTCGGGAGGTCGGCGGGGAGCTGTTTTTT. Its protein product is CASSSRSVREVGGELFF.

The chain carries TRBV2 and TRBJ2-3, with TRBD1 matching 11 bases. The CDR3 has 16 residues. V gave up 3 bases and J gave up 4 bases; unmatched junction bases: 6. Per the germline V gene, CDR1 is SNHLY and CDR2 is FYNNEI. Here the CDR3 DNA reads TGTGCCAGCAGTGACGGGACAGGGGGGGCGGCAGATACGCAGTATTTT. Translated: CASSDGTGGAADTQYF.

V gene TRBV2 combines with J gene TRBJ2-3; 7 bases line up with TRBD2. The CDR3 totals 15 residues. Germline CDR1 and CDR2: SNHLY and FYNNEI. The J segment lost 0 bases and the V segment lost 6 bases, leaving 6 bases of the junction unmatched. CDR3 nucleotide sequence: TGTGCCAGCAGCGCCCTAGCGGAGAGCACAGATACGCAGTATTTT. Translated, it gives CASSALAESTDTQYF.

CDR3 bases: TGCGCCAGCAGTGTCGGGGAACAAGAGACCCAGTACTTC. Translating gives CASSVGEQETQYF. The gene calls are TRBV5-1 and TRBJ2-5, with a possible D match to TRBD2 (5 bases). Trimming removed 5 bases at V and 2 bases at J, with 10 bases between. This CDR3 spans 13 amino acids. Per the germline V gene, CDR1 is SGHRS and CDR2 is YFSETQ.

This clone has more than one count but fewer than ten. The J gene is TRBJ1-1, the V gene TRBV7-2; unclear D gene. Germline CDR1 is SGHTA and CDR2 is FQGNSA. CDR3 size: 13 residues. V gave up 6 bases and J gave up 2 bases, with 10 bases separating them. As DNA, the CDR3 is TGTGCCAGCAGTCAACAACCCAACACTGAAGCTTTCTTT. The encoded protein is CASSQQPNTEAFF.

The gene calls are TRBV5-5 and TRBJ2-1, with D maybe TRBD1 (5 bases). The CDR3 contains 14 residues. Germline V gives CDR1 SGHKS, CDR2 YYEKEE (reference sequence). V lost 2 bases, J lost 5 bases, and 11 bases lay in between. The CDR3 here is CASSFSQGHNEQFF. The CDR3 DNA follows: TGTGCCAGCAGCTTTTCCCAGGGTCACAATGAGCAGTTCTTC.

This CDR3 reads CASSIIRQGRTGANVLTF. The CDR3 region has the DNA TGTGCCAGTAGTATAATCCGACAGGGACGGACTGGGGCCAACGTCCTGACTTTC. The V and J genes are TRBV19 and TRBJ2-6, with TRBD1 matching over 7 bases. CDR3 size: 18 residues. V lost 2 bases and J lost 2; bases outside the gene matches: 9. The germline V gene encodes CDR1 LNHDA and CDR2 SQIVND (reference sequence).

The chain recombines TRBV5-1 with TRBJ1-1, with D maybe TRBD1 (6 bases). V lost 3 bases to trimming and J lost 11 bases, with 17 bases between them. The CDR3 contains 13 residues. Germline values: CDR1 SGHRS, CDR2 YFSETQ. The CDR3 spells CASSSLQGNVAFF. The CDR3 coding sequence is TGCGCCAGCAGCTCGTTACAGGGTAATGTGGCTTTCTTT.